This paragraph covers one T cell receptor beta chain sequence. PCR amplification relied on 60 Vbeta primers (plus 13 Jbeta primers). Profiled with immunoSEQ multiplex PCR; TCRdb holds only in-frame clones, not every one. There are about 150,000 clones in the sample; around 82% occur only once, and about 6.1% lies in the top ten. The sample belongs to a study of cytomegalovirus exposure and HLA in healthy donors. The J segment lost 0 bases and the V segment lost 4 bases, leaving 0 bases of the junction unmatched. The germline V gene has CDR1 LGHNA and CDR2 YSLEER. This CDR3 contains 14 residues. The TCR sequence derives from a woman between 50 and 59 years old in good health and CMV-seropositive. The chain couples TRBV4-3 to TRBJ2-7, with 10 bases lining up with TRBD1. The source material was PBMCs. The CDR3 region has the DNA TGCGCCAGCAGCCGGACAGGGGGCTCCTACGAGCAGTACTTC. This codes for CASSRTGGSYEQYF.